This T cell receptor beta chain was obtained from a study of patients and donors after allogeneic stem cell transplantation. TCRdb itself ran the RT-PCR reads through MiXCR, one entry per CDR3 protein. The sample lists about 200,000 distinct CDR3 sequences, around 40% occurring once. The CDR3 is 14 residues long. Germline CDR1 and CDR2: SGHAT and FQNNGV. J was trimmed by 13 bases and V by 4 bases; bases with no gene match: 14. This TCR derives from a human donor who was either an allogeneic HSCT recipient or a stem cell or donor lymphocyte infusion donor (not recorded which). It is not recorded whose cells these are; they may come from a transplant donor. This chain uses TRBV11-2 with TRBJ1-2; 8 bases match TRBD1. Specimen: blood, either unsorted or a sorted T cell fraction (not recorded which). As DNA, the CDR3 is TGTGCCAGCAGCTCCGGACAGGGACCAACTTTCTGCACCTTC. Protein product: CASSSGQGPTFCTF.